These 16 T cell receptor beta chains were sequenced from one sample in a study of cytomegalovirus exposure and HLA in healthy donors. 13 Jbeta primers and 60 Vbeta primers were used for the PCR. Only in-frame clones appear in the TCRdb table, and some are missing; sequencing was by immunoSEQ multiplex PCR. The sample includes about 64,000 clones. The sequenced material came from PBMCs. These receptors originate from a woman aged 18 to 35 in good health and CMV-seronegative.

The chain carries TRBV7-9 and TRBJ1-1; the match to TRBD1 covers 8 bases. Germline values: CDR1 SEHNR, CDR2 FQNEAQ (reference sequence). CDR3 size: 15 residues. Trimming cost V 0 bases and J 2 bases; bases outside gene matches: 2. The CDR3 loop is CASSLADRANTEAFF. Written as DNA, the CDR3 is TGTGCCAGCAGCTTAGCGGACAGGGCTAACACTGAAGCTTTCTTT.

The rearrangement links TRBV4-2 to TRBJ2-7; possibly TRBD2 for D (5 bases). Germline V gene data show CDR1 as LGHNA and CDR2 as YNFKEQ. V lost 0 bases and J lost 4, with 16 bases in between. The CDR3 loop spans 16 amino acids. The CDR3 DNA sequence: TGTGCCAGCAGCCAAGACCCTACGGGGAGCTGGTACGAGCAGTACTTC. Translation: CASSQDPTGSWYEQYF.

As concerns this clone: The junction shows a germline mismatch at one end, possibly a read error. The chain has TRBV5-1 and TRBJ1-1, with 9 bases that match TRBD1. This CDR3 spans 16 amino acids. CDR1 and CDR2 (germline): SGHRS, YFSETQ. As DNA, the CDR3 is TGCGCCAGCAGCTCCCTCCCGACAGGGGGGAACACTGAAGATTTCTTT. It is translated as CASSSLPTGGNTEDFF.

The chain is built from TRBV13 and TRBJ1-6; 7 bases are shared with TRBD1. The V gene's germline CDR1 is PRHDT and CDR2 FYEKMQ (reference sequence). This CDR3 is built from 18 residues. The J segment lost 6 bases and the V segment lost 5 bases, leaving 16 bases of the junction unmatched. CDR3 protein: CASSPKHLLDRSNSPLHF. CDR3 DNA: TGTGCCAGCAGCCCAAAACACCTCCTGGACAGGTCTAATTCACCCCTCCACTTT.

V is TRBV25-1 and J is TRBJ2-7; D gene ambiguous. The V and J ends lost 5 bases and 2 bases respectively, with 7 bases between them. This CDR3 has 12 residues. The germline gives CDR1 MGHDK, CDR2 SYGVNS. CDR3 loop: CASSQVAYEQYF. CDR3 bases: TGTGCCAGCAGTCAGGTCGCCTACGAGCAGTACTTC.

The genes are TRBV9 and TRBJ1-2; TRBD1 might be the D (6 bases). V lost 2 bases and J 8 bases, leaving 22 bases between the germline ends. CDR3 length equals 16 residues. Per germline, CDR1 SGDLS and CDR2 YYNGEE. Here the CDR3 reads CASSVDWNRDLNGYTF. CDR3 nucleotides: TGTGCCAGCAGCGTCGATTGGAACAGGGATCTAAACGGCTACACCTTC.

The chain joins TRBV5-1 to TRBJ1-6, with D perhaps matching TRBD1 (5 bases). Trimming took off 0 bases at V and 7 bases at J, with 17 bases between the two ends. From germline, CDR1 is SGHRS and CDR2 YFSETQ. The CDR3 spans 17 residues. The CDR3 loop is CASSLDHRQGRNSPLHF. The CDR3 nucleotides read TGCGCCAGCAGCTTGGATCACCGGCAGGGTCGAAATTCACCCCTCCACTTT. Using reference TRBV5-1 and TRBJ1-6 for the parts outside the CDR3, the full variable domain is KAGVTQTPRYLIKTRGQQVTLSCSPISGHRSVSWYQQTPGQGLQFLFEYFSETQRNKGNFPGRFSGRQFSNSRSEMNVSTLELGDSALYLCASSLDHRQGRNSPLHFGNGTRLTVT.

V is TRBV27 and J is TRBJ2-1; D might be TRBD2 (6 bases). Germline V CDR1 and CDR2: MNHEY, SMNVEV (reference sequence). This CDR3 contains 16 residues. Trimming removed 3 bases at V and 0 bases at J, with 12 bases between. As DNA, the CDR3 is TGTGCCAGCAGTTTTGGGGGGTGGTTCTCCTACAATGAGCAGTTCTTC. Protein sequence: CASSFGGWFSYNEQFF.

This chain connects TRBV29-1 to TRBJ2-3, with a possible D match to TRBD2 (5 bases). V gave up 5 bases and J gave up 0 bases, with 9 bases separating them. The CDR3 extends over 13 amino acids. Germline V gene data show CDR1 as SQVTM and CDR2 as ANQGSEA. CDR3 sequence (DNA): TGCAGCGTTCCTAGAGGGAGCACAGATACGCAGTATTTT. This sequence encodes CSVPRGSTDTQYF.

The chain uses TRBV5-1 and TRBJ1-2; 7 bases fit TRBD1. V dropped 4 bases and J dropped 4; count of bases not matched to a gene: 4. Germline V gives CDR1 SGHRS, CDR2 YFSETQ. The CDR3 consists of 13 residues. CDR3 amino acids: CASSAGQRYGYTF. CDR3 coding DNA: TGCGCCAGCAGCGCGGGACAGCGCTATGGCTACACCTTC.

The chain is built from TRBV5-1 and TRBJ2-2, with 11 bases matching TRBD2. Trimming removed 2 bases from V and 5 bases from J; junction bases left unmatched: 11. The CDR3 has 18 amino acids. From germline, CDR1 is SGHRS and CDR2 YFSETQ. This CDR3 reads CASSFPSGRFKWTGELFF. The DNA of the CDR3 is TGCGCCAGCAGCTTCCCTAGCGGGAGGTTCAAGTGGACCGGGGAGCTGTTTTTT.

The chain is built from TRBV30 and TRBJ2-5; 13 nucleotides align to TRBD2. The CDR3 has 15 residues. Germline V lookup: CDR1 GTSNPN, CDR2 SVGIG (reference sequence). V dropped 6 bases and J dropped 5; count of bases not matched to a gene: 9. The CDR3 DNA is TGTGCCTGTGGACTAGCGGGAGTTGTTAGGGAGACCCAGTACTTC. It is translated as CACGLAGVVRETQYF.

CDR3 region: CASFTAGIDYGYTF. In nucleotides, the CDR3 is TGTGCCAGCTTCACAGCCGGGATCGACTATGGCTACACCTTC. The V gene is TRBV5-4, the J gene TRBJ1-2, with D hard to call. Trimming pared 7 bases from V and 3 bases from J, leaving 16 bases between. The CDR3 contains 14 residues. Germline-derived CDR1 and CDR2 are SGHNT and YYREEE (reference sequence).

This sequence joins TRBV4-1 and TRBJ2-3, with TRBD2 matching 9 bases. CDR1 MGHRA and CDR2 YSYEKL come from the germline V gene. J was trimmed by 6 bases and V by 6 bases; bases with no gene match: 13. The CDR3 is 16 amino acids. The DNA for the CDR3 is TGCGCCAGCAGAACCCCGGGGCGGGGGGGCGTCGATACGCAGTATTTT. It yields the protein CASRTPGRGGVDTQYF.

The rearrangement links TRBV30 to TRBJ2-5, with D tentatively TRBD2 (5 bases). With 1 base removed from V and 4 bases from J, the gap between germline ends came to 13 bases. CDR3 length equals 14 residues. CDR1 and CDR2 (germline): GTSNPN, SVGIG (reference sequence). CDR3 amino acids: CAWSGATRGETQYF. The CDR3 DNA sequence: TGTGCCTGGAGTGGGGCCACACGGGGAGAGACCCAGTACTTC.

The rearrangement joins TRBV11-3 to TRBJ2-7; 9 nucleotides match TRBD1. Germline V CDR1 and CDR2: SGHNT, YENEEA. This CDR3 comprises 14 residues. J gave up 5 bases and V 5 bases, and 7 bases lay outside the gene matches. The CDR3 DNA reads TGTGCCAGCAGCCCAGACAGGGGGGTCGACGAGCAGTACTTC. Translation: CASSPDRGVDEQYF.